Described below is a single T cell receptor (beta chain) sequence and its context. Its antigen is unknown. This sample was included in a study of T cell responses to AZD1222 COVID-19 vaccine. Clones were sequenced by immunoSEQ multiplex PCR, and TCRdb holds only the in-frame ones, with some missing. The sample records 85,000 to 90,000 clones, approximately 89% being singletons. Germline V gene sequence: CDR1 MNHEY, CDR2 SVGAGI. The CDR3 has 13 amino acids. The V and J ends lost 6 bases and 0 bases respectively, with 6 bases between them. General observations from the study: Epitopes outside B.1.351 and B.1.1.7 mutated regions reportedly drew nearly half of spike TCRs.

The starting material was peripheral blood, obtained on day 0 of AZD1222 vaccination. This receptor was identified in an adult in good health. The J gene is TRBJ1-5, the V gene TRBV6-5; no clear D gene. CDR3 residues: CASRGNSNQPQHF. The CDR3 DNA is TGTGCCAGCAGAGGCAATAGCAATCAGCCCCAGCATTTT.